The rows below give T cell receptor beta chains drawn from one sample of a study of post-analysis software for immune sequencing data. TCRdb reanalysed the PCR reads using MiXCR and keeps one entry per CDR3 protein. The sample gives roughly 800,000 distinct CDR3 sequences, approximately 53% of which show up once; approximately 4.5% is in the top ten. Material: blood. All receptors derive from a girl aged 10 to 17 with multiple sclerosis. Each CDR3 is given without its conserved first and last residue.

TRBJ2-5 TRBV5-4 ASSLSPGLGEETQY
- TRBV20-1 SASDAGDQETQY
TRBJ2-2 TRBV12-3/TRBV12-4 ASSFRMGQLTGELF
TRBJ2-3 TRBV7-9 ASSLRSGTTDTQY
TRBJ2-1 TRBV4-1 ASSQERGALNEQF
TRBJ1-5 TRBV5-1 ASTSRAALYSNQPQH
TRBJ2-3 TRBV30 ASAGDRAPDTQY
- TRBV6-2/TRBV6-3 ASSYSTSSHEQY
- TRBV2 ASREATGGGEQY
TRBJ1-4 TRBV20-1 SASDPDSPNEKLF
TRBJ1-2 TRBV29-1 SVPRGQGYGYT
TRBJ2-7 TRBV5-5 ASSQQDATYEQY
TRBJ1-2 TRBV3-1 ASSQDLQQRNYGYT
TRBJ2-7 TRBV5-1 ASSSALSSYEQY
TRBJ2-5 TRBV27 ASSLSSSETQY
TRBJ2-1 TRBV20-1 SAKPGTRGSIYNEQF
TRBJ2-6 TRBV5-1 ASSLGRSGAGANVLT
TRBJ2-7 TRBV7-9 ASSLEMAPNEQY
TRBJ1-1 TRBV7-9 ASRATGGDAEAF
TRBJ2-1 TRBV11-2 ASSLALQGGRNEQF
TRBJ1-2 TRBV29-1 RGGGATNGYT
TRBJ2-5 TRBV14 ASSQVRDRETQY
TRBJ2-1 TRBV7-9 ASGANEQF
TRBJ2-7 TRBV5-1 ASSSNVPYEQY
TRBJ2-1 TRBV5-1 ASSLRQGTHSYNEQF
TRBJ1-2 TRBV29-1 SVSNGYT
TRBJ2-1 TRBV20-1 SAQFGTNPHNEQF
TRBJ2-1 TRBV4-1 ASSQDTRGSYNEQF
TRBJ2-1 TRBV3-1 ASSQERQDEQF
TRBJ2-7 TRBV7-9 ASSSTSGQYEQY
TRBJ2-7 TRBV10-2 ASRPGLGGEQY
TRBJ2-3 TRBV14 ASSPRGGALRDTQY
TRBJ2-3 TRBV29-1 SDTDRPNTDTQY
TRBJ2-1 TRBV30 AWGPPQF
TRBJ2-7 TRBV19 ASSGTSGSGYEQY
TRBJ1-1 TRBV7-2 ASSPGGIEAF
TRBJ2-6 TRBV4-1 ASSQLASGANVPT
TRBJ1-1 TRBV7-9 ASSLGGGRVTEAF
TRBJ2-3 TRBV12-3/TRBV12-4 ASNILAGGTDTQY
TRBJ2-1 TRBV7-9 ASSTLAGDEQF
TRBJ1-2 TRBV20-1 SARDPRGAGGYT
TRBJ2-5 TRBV5-1 ASSPGPQETQY
TRBJ2-7 TRBV7-9 ASSFGGSGASYEQY
TRBJ2-3 TRBV7-2 ASSLEATSQDTQY
TRBJ2-1 TRBV3-1 ASRGRGAGYNEQF
TRBJ1-5 TRBV5-1 ASSLGDSFNQPQH
- TRBV7-9 ASSRDPQTQY
TRBJ1-1 TRBV7-3 ASSLTDNMNTEAF